This T cell receptor (beta chain) stems from a study of cytomegalovirus exposure and HLA in healthy donors. Study context: Early release data held around 80 million unique TCRs from HLA-typed donors. General study results and limits: In a later analysis, several top co-occurrence clusters appeared linked to parvovirus B19, influenza, CMV and Epstein-Barr virus. Owing to their indistinguishability, certain V segments, notably TRBV6-2 and TRBV6-3, were excluded.

In regard to this clone: Its antigen remains unidentified.

V was clipped by 7 bases and J by 4 bases, with 19 bases between them. The CDR3 loop spans 15 amino acids. In germline, CDR1 is LNHDA, CDR2 SQIVND (reference sequence). The PCR used 60 Vbeta and 13 Jbeta primers. Under the authors' procedure: The authors later counted 65 million to 80 million unique TCR beta chains, some 11 million of them shared. The table came from immunoSEQ multiplex PCR; TCRdb's copy has only in-frame clones and leaves some out. V and J calls and clone size are copied from that table; D and trimming were computed from the DNA. The data hold about 190,000 clones, with roughly four fifths observed a single time.

V is TRBV19 and J is TRBJ1-1; no firm D call. This sequence was found in a woman younger than 30 in good health and CMV-seronegative. What was sequenced was PBMCs. CDR3 in amino acids: CASTPFQEVGTEAFF. The CDR3 DNA is TGTGCCAGTACCCCCTTCCAGGAAGTCGGCACTGAAGCTTTCTTT.